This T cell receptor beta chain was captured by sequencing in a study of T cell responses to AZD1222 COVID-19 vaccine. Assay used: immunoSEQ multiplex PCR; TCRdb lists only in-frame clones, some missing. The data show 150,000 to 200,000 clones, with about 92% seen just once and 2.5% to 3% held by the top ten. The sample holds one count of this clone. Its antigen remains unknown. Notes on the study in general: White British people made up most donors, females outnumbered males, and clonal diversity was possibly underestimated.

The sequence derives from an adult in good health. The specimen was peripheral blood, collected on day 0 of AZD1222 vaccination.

CDR3 nucleotide sequence: TGTGCCAGCAGCCAAGATCTACGGGGTAGAGGCACTGAAGCTTTCTTT. Translation gives CASSQDLRGRGTEAFF. This sequence joins TRBV14 and TRBJ1-1; no firm D call. The CDR3 is 16 residues long. V was shortened by 0 bases and J by 4 bases, with 15 bases between the two germline ends. The V gene's germline CDR1 is SGHDN and CDR2 FVKESK.